This passage covers 28 T cell receptor beta chains from one sample sequenced in a study of Graves' ophthalmopathy and Graves' hyperthyroidism. Amplified TCR beta CDR3 regions were obtained using RNA transcripts as template. First-round RT-PCR relied on HTBI primers, and a second-round multiplex PCR came next. One entry per CDR3 protein, called by TCRdb with MiXCR from the multiplex PCR reads. The sample contains some 370,000 distinct CDR3 sequences, approximately 17% of which appear only once. Sequences were obtained from peripheral blood. The origin of the receptors is an adult woman with stable Graves' hyperthyroidism.

This clonotype came up many times. The V gene is TRBV7-2, the J gene TRBJ2-7; perhaps TRBD1 as D (5 bases). CDR3 length: 15 residues. V lost 1 base and J lost 3, with 13 bases in between. The germline CDR1 and CDR2 sequences are SGHTA and FQGNSA. CDR3 region: CASSLGTPSNYEQYF. The CDR3 DNA reads TGTGCCAGCAGCTTAGGGACACCGTCTAACTACGAGCAGTACTTC. Based on the CDR3 plus reference TRBV7-2 and TRBJ2-7, the full variable domain is GAGVSQSPSNKVTEKGKDVELRCDPISGHTALYWYRQSLGQGLEFLIYFQGNSAPDKSGLPSDRFSAERTGGSVSTLTIQRTQQEDSAVYLCASSLGTPSNYEQYFGPGTRLTVT.

This clonotype came up many times. V gene TRBV28 combines with J gene TRBJ1-6, with D uncertain. This CDR3 has 15 residues. V lost 5 bases to trimming and J lost 6 bases, with 14 bases between them. Germline V gene sequence: CDR1 MDHEN, CDR2 SYDVKM. The CDR3 region has the DNA TGTGCCAGCAGTCTTCTGGGGTGGGGTAATTCACCCCTCCACTTT. This encodes CASSLLGWGNSPLHF.

This clonotype was recorded at least ten times. V gene TRBV30 combines with J gene TRBJ1-5; D unresolved. With 3 bases removed from V and 6 bases from J, the gap between germline ends came to 12 bases. Germline V gives CDR1 GTSNPN, CDR2 SVGIG (reference sequence). The CDR3 extends over 13 amino acids. CDR3 sequence reads: CAWSPMGGQPQHF. For the CDR3, the DNA is TGTGCCTGGAGCCCAATGGGCGGTCAGCCCCAGCATTTT.

Comments on this clonotype: This clone may be a read error of a much larger clone one base away. V usage is TRBV29-1 and J usage is TRBJ1-1; D is unresolved. The germline V gene encodes CDR1 SQVTM and CDR2 ANQGSEA. The CDR3 runs 11 residues. The CDR3 nucleotides read TGCAGCACCCGCGGTTACACTGAAGCTTGCTTT. Translated: CSTRGYTEACF. The full variable domain, its missing parts supplied by reference TRBV29-1 and TRBJ1-1, is SAVISQKPSRDICQRGTSLTIQCQVDSQVTMMFWYRQQPGQSLTLIATANQGSEATYESGFVIDKFPISRPNLTFSTLTVSNMSPEDSSIYLCSTRGYTEACFGQGTRLTVV.

This clonotype has at least ten counts. This chain joins TRBV12-3 or TRBV12-4 and TRBJ2-7; D is uncertain. This CDR3 is 14 amino acids long. Trimming took 7 bases from V and 1 from J, leaving 14 bases between them. CDR3 nucleotides: TGTGCCAGCACCGGGCGGCCTCAATCCTACGAGCAGTACTTC. Encoded protein: CASTGRPQSYEQYF.

This clonotype was observed many times. The chain couples TRBV25-1 to TRBJ1-1; D remains ambiguous. Trimming stripped 1 base from V and 4 bases from J, with 16 bases between. This CDR3 has 16 amino acids. Germline loops: CDR1 MGHDK, CDR2 SYGVNS. The CDR3 region is CASSEWRAKTPTEAFF. In DNA, the CDR3 is TGTGCCAGCAGTGAATGGAGGGCCAAAACCCCCACTGAAGCTTTCTTT.

The table lists this clonotype with a few counts. The J gene is TRBJ2-4, the V gene TRBV3-1, with TRBD2 matching 12 bases. Germline V gene sequence: CDR1 LGHDT, CDR2 YNNKEL (reference sequence). CDR3 length: 17 residues. V lost 4 bases and J lost 0; bases outside the gene matches: 4. Here the CDR3 DNA reads TGTGCCAGCAGCCCTCCGGGACTAGCGGGAGCCAAAAACATTCAGTACTTC. As protein: CASSPPGLAGAKNIQYF.

This clonotype occurred many times. The rearrangement uses TRBV12-3 or TRBV12-4 and TRBJ2-7; D remains ambiguous. The V end lost 3 bases, the J end lost 4 bases, and 7 bases lay between the germline ends. The CDR3 contains 12 residues. CDR3 sequence reads: CASSFQDYEQYF. DNA for the CDR3: TGTGCCAGCAGTTTTCAAGATTACGAGCAGTACTTC.

This clonotype was found many times. The V gene is TRBV5-1, the J gene TRBJ1-2; 7 positions match TRBD1. Germline V CDR1 and CDR2: SGHRS, YFSETQ. Trimming at V came to 0 bases and at J to 3 bases, leaving 2 bases not matched to a gene. This CDR3 has 14 residues. The CDR3 DNA reads TGCGCCAGCAGCTTGGACGGGACAGACTATGGCTACACCTTC. Its translation is CASSLDGTDYGYTF.

This clonotype showed up many times. The chain links TRBV11-2 to TRBJ1-2; possibly TRBD1 for D (5 bases). Trimming removed 4 bases at V and 1 base at J, with 19 bases between. The CDR3 is 17 residues long. CDR1 is SGHAT, CDR2 FQNNGV, per germline. The CDR3 reads CASSSLKGHRYNYGYTF. CDR3 in DNA: TGTGCCAGCAGCTCATTAAAAGGACACCGATATAACTATGGCTACACCTTC.

This clonotype was seen at least ten times. Here the CDR3 DNA reads TGTGCCAGCAGTTTAATGTTACGGGGTGTCGGGAGGTGGGACACTGAAGCTTTCTTT. Translating it yields CASSLMLRGVGRWDTEAFF. The J gene is TRBJ1-1, the V gene TRBV28; no clear D. Trimming removed 2 bases from V and 3 bases from J, with 25 bases in between. From germline, CDR1 is MDHEN and CDR2 SYDVKM. The CDR3 extends over 19 amino acids.

This clonotype was counted at least ten times. At one of its ends the junction is not consistent with the germline gene, which may arise from a read error. The V and J genes are TRBV7-7 and TRBJ2-5; 7 bases map to TRBD2. Looked up from germline, CDR1 is SSHAT and CDR2 is FNYEAQ (reference sequence). This CDR3 comprises 15 residues. The CDR3 region is CASSSELANQETQYF. The CDR3 DNA reads TGTGCTAGCAGCTCGGAACTAGCGAACCAAGAGACCCAGTACTTC.

This clonotype was recorded at least ten times. The gene calls are TRBV7-8 and TRBJ1-5, with TRBD1 matching over 7 bases. The germline CDR1 and CDR2 sequences are SGHVS and FQNEAQ. Trimming at V came to 5 bases and at J to 3 bases, leaving 4 bases not matched to a gene. The CDR3 covers 14 residues. The CDR3 bases are TGTGCCAGCAGCCCAGGGGGACACAATCAGCCCCAGCATTTT. Translating gives CASSPGGHNQPQHF.

This sequence joins TRBV12-3 or TRBV12-4 and TRBJ2-3; no clear D. Between the trimmed V and J ends, which lost 1 base and 0 bases, there was a span of 5 bases. The CDR3 consists of 14 residues. Written as DNA, the CDR3 is TGTGCCAGCAGTTTAGTGGGGAGCACAGATACGCAGTATTTT. Residues: CASSLVGSTDTQYF.

In its sample, this clonotype was seen many times. This sequence joins TRBV6-1 and TRBJ1-6; 8 bases fit TRBD1. This CDR3 comprises 15 residues. The trim removed 5 bases at V and 9 bases at J, leaving 9 bases unmatched. Germline lookup yields CDR1 MNHNS and CDR2 SASEGT. In nucleotides, the CDR3 is TGTGCCAGCAGTAGCGGACAGGGTATGGCTTCACCCCTCCACTTT. This translates into CASSSGQGMASPLHF.

A single count supports this clonotype. The V and J genes are TRBV28 and TRBJ1-5; TRBD1 matches 9 bases. Germline V gene lookup returns CDR1 MDHEN and CDR2 SYDVKM. The CDR3 loop spans 15 amino acids. Trimming at V came to 6 bases and at J to 3 bases, leaving 6 bases not matched to a gene. The CDR3 nucleotides are TGTGCCAGCAGGTACCGGGACAGGGTCAATCAGCCCCAGCATTTT. It yields the protein CASRYRDRVNQPQHF.

This clonotype came up many times. The rearrangement joins TRBV6-2 or TRBV6-3 to TRBJ2-7; 11 nucleotides line up with TRBD1. The CDR3 sequence is 18 residues long. Germline CDR1 MNHEY, CDR2 SVGEGT. The junction had 15 bases not matched to a gene; V was cut back by 8 bases and J by 0 bases. CDR3 sequence reads: CASCPDRGRFKNSYEQYF. CDR3 bases: TGTGCCAGCTGTCCGGACAGGGGGCGTTTTAAGAACTCCTACGAGCAGTACTTC.

This clonotype was found many times. A junction boundary mismatches the germline segment, possibly from a read error. This chain connects TRBV11-2 to TRBJ1-5; maybe TRBD1 (5 bases). This CDR3 comprises 16 residues. CDR1 and CDR2 (germline): SGHAT, FQNNGV. The CDR3 DNA follows: TGTGCCAGCAGCTTACGTGGGGGGAGTAGCGATCAGCCCCAGCATTTT. This codes for CASSLRGGSSDQPQHF.

This clonotype was found many times. The chain couples TRBV5-1 to TRBJ1-1; D is perhaps TRBD1 (6 bases). Germline V lookup: CDR1 SGHRS, CDR2 YFSETQ. V dropped 1 base and J dropped 1 base, with 23 bases sitting between them. The CDR3 runs 19 residues. Here the CDR3 reads CASSLSIQAGDPKNTEAFF. In nucleotides, the CDR3 is TGCGCCAGCAGCTTGAGTATTCAGGCAGGGGACCCAAAGAACACTGAAGCTTTCTTT. Full variable domain (remainder filled in from reference TRBV5-1 and TRBJ1-1): KAGVTQTPRYLIKTRGQQVTLSCSPISGHRSVSWYQQTPGQGLQFLFEYFSETQRNKGNFPGRFSGRQFSNSRSEMNVSTLELGDSALYLCASSLSIQAGDPKNTEAFFGQGTRLTVV.

This clonotype came up many times. The chain couples TRBV30 to TRBJ1-6; possible D gene TRBD1, 5 bases. Germline CDR1 and CDR2: GTSNPN and SVGIG (reference sequence). This CDR3 region has 15 residues. V was pared by 0 bases and J by 7 bases, with 13 bases between. The CDR3 is CAWSVSSGGNSPLHF. CDR3 coding DNA: TGTGCCTGGAGTGTATCGTCGGGGGGGAATTCACCCCTCCACTTT.

The chain couples TRBV18 to TRBJ2-6, with 10 bases aligning to TRBD1. The CDR3 is 18 residues long. CDR1 KGHSH and CDR2 LQKENI come from the germline V gene. V lost 4 bases, J lost 3 bases, and 9 bases stayed unmatched. The CDR3 DNA is TGTGCCAGCTCACAAGACAGGGGGCGTATAAGTGGGGCCAACGTCCTGACTTTC. Encoded protein: CASSQDRGRISGANVLTF.

Ten or more counts support this clonotype. The chain links TRBV2 to TRBJ2-7; 7 bases are shared with TRBD1. CDR1 and CDR2 from the germline V gene are SNHLY and FYNNEI. The CDR3 totals 15 residues. The V gene end was trimmed by 6 bases and the J gene end by 0 bases; junction bases not matched to a gene: 8. The CDR3 reads CASRENRGTSYEQYF. The CDR3 coding sequence is TGTGCCAGCAGAGAAAACAGGGGAACCTCCTACGAGCAGTACTTC.

This clonotype was counted ten times or more. V gene TRBV28 combines with J gene TRBJ2-7, with D perhaps assigned TRBD1 or TRBD2 (5 bases each). Germline V gene data show CDR1 as MDHEN and CDR2 as SYDVKM. The CDR3 covers 13 residues. The V end lost 8 bases, the J end lost 3 bases, and 14 bases lay between the germline ends. The CDR3 DNA sequence: TGTGCCAGCGGGGCGGGCCAAGACTACGAGCAGTACTTC. As protein: CASGAGQDYEQYF.

Many counts were recorded for this clonotype. V is TRBV27 and J is TRBJ2-7; D perhaps matches TRBD2 (6 bases). Germline V gene sequence: CDR1 MNHEY, CDR2 SMNVEV (reference sequence). V gave up 0 bases and J gave up 4 bases, with 10 bases separating them. The CDR3 contains 14 residues. DNA for the CDR3: TGTGCCAGCAGTTTATCGGGGGGTGGGTACGAGCAGTACTTC. Its translation is CASSLSGGGYEQYF.

This clonotype has a count of ten or more. The chain employs TRBV6-5 and TRBJ1-5; no clear D gene. Trimming stripped 2 bases from V and 0 bases from J, with 11 bases between. Germline V CDR1 and CDR2: MNHEY, SVGAGI. The CDR3 has 16 residues. CDR3 sequence: CASSYGSGDSNQPQHF. CDR3 DNA: TGTGCCAGCAGTTACGGGTCCGGGGATAGCAATCAGCCCCAGCATTTT.

This clonotype has ten or more counts. The V call is TRBV20-1, the J call TRBJ2-6, with TRBD1 as a possible D gene (6 bases). Trimming pared 3 bases from V and 3 bases from J, leaving 12 bases between. The CDR3 totals 15 residues. The germline CDR1 and CDR2 sequences are DFQATT and SNEGSKA (reference sequence). CDR3: CSASFRGNGANVLTF. CDR3 bases: TGCAGTGCTAGTTTCAGGGGCAATGGGGCCAACGTCCTGACTTTC.

This clonotype was detected ten times or more. The chain carries TRBV6-1 and TRBJ2-7, with 7 bases matching TRBD2. The trim removed 4 bases at V and 2 bases at J, leaving 8 bases unmatched. The CDR3 consists of 15 residues. Germline lookup yields CDR1 MNHNS and CDR2 SASEGT. The CDR3 nucleotides are TGTGCCAGCAGTGGAGTTAGCGGGTCTGCCTACGAGCAGTACTTC. This encodes CASSGVSGSAYEQYF.

This clonotype came up a few times. The final CDR3 position lacks the conserved phenylalanine or tryptophan, pointing to a likely read error. The rearrangement joins TRBV27 to TRBJ1-2; D is possibly TRBD1 (6 bases). Trimming pared 5 bases from V and 0 bases from J, leaving 13 bases between. Germline V lookup: CDR1 MNHEY, CDR2 SMNVEV (reference sequence). The CDR3 extends over 15 amino acids. The CDR3 region has the DNA TGTGCCAGCAGTCCCGACAGGTTCGCTAACTATGGCTACACCCTC. As protein: CASSPDRFANYGYTL.